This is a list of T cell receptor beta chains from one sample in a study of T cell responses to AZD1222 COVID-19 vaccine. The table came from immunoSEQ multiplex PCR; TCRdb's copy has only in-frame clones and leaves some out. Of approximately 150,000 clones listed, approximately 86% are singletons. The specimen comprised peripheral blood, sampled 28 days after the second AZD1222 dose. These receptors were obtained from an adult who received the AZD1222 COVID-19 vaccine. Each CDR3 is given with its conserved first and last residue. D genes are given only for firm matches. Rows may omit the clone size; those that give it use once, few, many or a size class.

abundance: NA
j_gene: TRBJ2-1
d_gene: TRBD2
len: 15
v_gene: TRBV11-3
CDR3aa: CASSQGTSEINEQFF
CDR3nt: TGTGCCAGCAGCCAGGGGACTAGCGAGATTAATGAGCAGTTCTTC

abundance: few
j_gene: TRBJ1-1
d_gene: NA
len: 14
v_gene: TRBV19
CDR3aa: CASSGGTPNTEAFF
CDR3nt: TGTGCCAGTAGCGGCGGGACACCGAACACTGAAGCTTTCTTT

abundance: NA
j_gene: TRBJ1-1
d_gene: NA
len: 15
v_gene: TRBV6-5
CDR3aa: CASSYKGLMNTEAFF
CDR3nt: TGTGCCAGCAGTTACAAGGGGTTAATGAACACTGAAGCTTTCTTT

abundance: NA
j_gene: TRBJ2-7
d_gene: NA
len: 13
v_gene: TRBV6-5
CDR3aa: CASSYQVSYEQYF
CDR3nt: TGTGCCAGCAGTTACCAGGTGTCCTACGAGCAGTACTTC

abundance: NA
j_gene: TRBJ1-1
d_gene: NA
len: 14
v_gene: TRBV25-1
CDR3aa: CASTPLGGNTEAFF
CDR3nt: TGTGCCAGCACCCCTCTTGGGGGGAACACTGAAGCTTTCTTT

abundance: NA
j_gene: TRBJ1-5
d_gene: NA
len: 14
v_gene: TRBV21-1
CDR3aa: CASSPGGFNQPQHF
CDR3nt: TGTGCCAGCAGCCCCGGCGGTTTCAATCAGCCCCAGCATTTT

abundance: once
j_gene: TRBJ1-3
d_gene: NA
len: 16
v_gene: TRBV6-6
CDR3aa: CASSYGGAGVGNTIYF
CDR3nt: TGTGCCAGCAGTTACGGTGGCGCAGGGGTTGGAAACACCATATATTTT

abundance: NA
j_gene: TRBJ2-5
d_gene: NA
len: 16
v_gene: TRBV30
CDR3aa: CACSPGEVGWWETQYF
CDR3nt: TGTGCCTGTTCTCCGGGGGAGGTGGGATGGTGGGAGACCCAGTACTTC

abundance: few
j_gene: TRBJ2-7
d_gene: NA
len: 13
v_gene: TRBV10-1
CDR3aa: CASSGVLGGEQYF
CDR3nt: TGCGCCAGCAGTGGAGTTCTAGGGGGTGAGCAGTACTTC

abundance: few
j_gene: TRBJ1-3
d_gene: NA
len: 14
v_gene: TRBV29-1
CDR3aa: CSVDSYLSGNTIYF
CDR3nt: TGCAGCGTTGATAGTTACCTCTCTGGAAACACCATATATTTT

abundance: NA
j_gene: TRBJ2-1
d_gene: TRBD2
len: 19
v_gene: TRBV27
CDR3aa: CASTKGPGTSGSSYNEQFF
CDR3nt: TGTGCCAGCACGAAAGGCCCTGGGACTAGCGGGAGCTCCTACAATGAGCAGTTCTTC

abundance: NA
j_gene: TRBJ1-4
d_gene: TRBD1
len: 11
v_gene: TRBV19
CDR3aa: CATGGEEKLFF
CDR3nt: TGTGCCACAGGGGGAGAAGAAAAACTGTTTTTT

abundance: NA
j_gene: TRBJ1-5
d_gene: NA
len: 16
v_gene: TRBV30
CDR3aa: CAWSVGVVRKNQPQHF
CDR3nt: TGTGCCTGGAGTGTGGGGGTGGTTAGGAAAAATCAGCCCCAGCATTTT

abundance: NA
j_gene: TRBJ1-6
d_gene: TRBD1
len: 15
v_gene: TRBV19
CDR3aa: CASRDPGTANSPLHF
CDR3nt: TGTGCCAGTAGGGATCCCGGGACAGCTAATTCACCCCTCCACTTT

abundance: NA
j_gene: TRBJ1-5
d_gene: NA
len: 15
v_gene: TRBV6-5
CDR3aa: CASSWGDGSNQPQHF
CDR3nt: TGTGCCAGCAGTTGGGGGGACGGGAGCAATCAGCCCCAGCATTTT

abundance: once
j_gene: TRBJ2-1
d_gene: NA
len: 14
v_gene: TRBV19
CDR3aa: CASSGRKQENEQFF
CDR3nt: TGTGCCAGTAGTGGAAGAAAACAGGAAAATGAGCAGTTCTTC

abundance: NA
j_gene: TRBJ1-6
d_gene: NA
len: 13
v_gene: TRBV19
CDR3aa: CASSELINSPLHF
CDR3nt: TGTGCCAGTAGTGAACTTATTAATTCACCCCTCCACTTT

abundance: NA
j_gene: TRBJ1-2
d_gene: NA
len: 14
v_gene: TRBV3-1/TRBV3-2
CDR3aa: CASSQESGYYGYTF
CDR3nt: TGTGCCAGCAGCCAAGAGTCGGGGTACTATGGCTACACCTTC

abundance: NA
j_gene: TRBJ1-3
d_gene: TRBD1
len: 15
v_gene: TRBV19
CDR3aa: CASSLQTTGVNTIYF
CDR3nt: TGTGCCAGTAGTCTCCAAACCACAGGGGTAAACACCATATATTTT

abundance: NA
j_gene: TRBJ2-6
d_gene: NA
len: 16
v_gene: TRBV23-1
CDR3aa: CASSQSYLSGANVLTF
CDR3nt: TGCGCCAGCAGTCAATCGTATCTCTCTGGGGCCAACGTCCTGACTTTC

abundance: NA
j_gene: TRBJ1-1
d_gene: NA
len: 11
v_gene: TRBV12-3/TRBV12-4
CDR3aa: CASSWGTEAFF
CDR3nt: TGTGCCAGCAGTTGGGGGACTGAAGCTTTCTTT

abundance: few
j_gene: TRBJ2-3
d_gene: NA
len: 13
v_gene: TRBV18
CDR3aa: CASSPGSGDTQYF
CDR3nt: TGTGCCAGCTCACCAGGGTCCGGAGATACGCAGTATTTT

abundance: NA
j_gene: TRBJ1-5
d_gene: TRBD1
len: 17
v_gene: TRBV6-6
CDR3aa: CASSPDRAQYSNQPQHF
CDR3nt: TGTGCCAGCAGTCCGGACAGGGCTCAATATAGCAATCAGCCCCAGCATTTT

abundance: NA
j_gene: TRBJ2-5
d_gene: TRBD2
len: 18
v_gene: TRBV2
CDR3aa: CASAGTSGFFISQETQYF
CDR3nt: TGTGCCAGTGCCGGTACTAGCGGATTTTTCATATCCCAAGAGACCCAGTACTTC

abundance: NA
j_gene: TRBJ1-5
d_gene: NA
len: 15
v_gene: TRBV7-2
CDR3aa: CASSLDAGGNQPQHF
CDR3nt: TGTGCCAGCAGCTTAGATGCAGGGGGCAATCAGCCCCAGCATTTT

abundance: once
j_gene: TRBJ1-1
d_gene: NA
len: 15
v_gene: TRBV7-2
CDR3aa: CASSPEGTPYREAFF
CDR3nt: TGTGCCAGCAGCCCCGAGGGGACTCCCTACCGAGAAGCTTTCTTT

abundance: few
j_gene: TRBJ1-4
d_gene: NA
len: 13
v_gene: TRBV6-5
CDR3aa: CASTRWGNEKLFF
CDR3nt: TGTGCCAGCACCCGGTGGGGGAATGAAAAACTGTTTTTT

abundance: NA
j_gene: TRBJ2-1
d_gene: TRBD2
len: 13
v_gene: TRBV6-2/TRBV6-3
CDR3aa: CASSYGTRLEQFF
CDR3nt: TGTGCCAGCAGTTACGGGACTAGACTTGAGCAGTTCTTC

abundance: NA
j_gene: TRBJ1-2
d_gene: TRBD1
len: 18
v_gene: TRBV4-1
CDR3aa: CASSPTGTGGSLVRGYTF
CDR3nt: TGCGCCAGCAGCCCTACCGGGACAGGGGGCTCCCTAGTCCGAGGCTACACCTTC

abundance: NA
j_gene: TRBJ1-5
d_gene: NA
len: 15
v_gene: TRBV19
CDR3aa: CASSHRDPTGKPQHF
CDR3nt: TGTGCCAGTAGTCACCGGGACCCCACTGGGAAGCCCCAGCATTTT

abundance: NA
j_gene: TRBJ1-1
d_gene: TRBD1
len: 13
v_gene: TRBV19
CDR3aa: CASRTGERTEAFF
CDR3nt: TGTGCCAGCCGGACAGGAGAGAGAACTGAAGCTTTCTTT